This passage covers 20 T cell receptor beta chains from one sample sequenced in a study of T cell repertoires in cytomegalovirus infection. TCRdb re-analysed the reads in MiXCR, keeping a single row per CDR3 protein. In the table there are 150,000 to 200,000 distinct CDR3 sequences, 28% of which are singletons. Material: PBMCs. These receptors originate from a human donor in good health (CMV status not recorded). Some clones in this sample may be carry-over from other donors' samples.

The CDR3 DNA reads as TGCAGTGCTCCTCCGGGACAGGGAGAGACCCAGTACTTC. Its protein is CSAPPGQGETQYF. The rearrangement joins TRBV20-1 to TRBJ2-5; TRBD1 matches 9 bases. The length of the CDR3 is 13 residues. The V and J ends lost 5 bases and 4 bases, in that order; junction bases with no gene match: 5. The germline V gene encodes CDR1 DFQATT and CDR2 SNEGSKA (reference sequence).

Remarks on this clonotype: A junction end diverges from the germline sequence, so it may reflect a read error. The chain has TRBV5-1 and TRBJ2-7; tentatively, D is TRBD1 (6 bases). Looked up from germline, CDR1 is SGHRS and CDR2 is YFSETQ. The CDR3 is made up of 15 amino acids. In DNA, the CDR3 is TGCGCCAGCAGCTTGGAACCAGGGGTCTCCCACGAGCAGTACTTC. This gives the protein CASSLEPGVSHEQYF. Based on the CDR3 plus reference TRBV5-1 and TRBJ2-7, the full variable domain is KAGVTQTPRYLIKTRGQQVTLSCSPISGHRSVSWYQQTPGQGLQFLFEYFSETQRNKGNFPGRFSGRQFSNSRSEMNVSTLELGDSALYLCASSLEPGVSHEQYFGPGTRLTVT.

The chain carries TRBV14 and TRBJ2-1; perhaps TRBD2 as D (6 bases). V lost 2 bases and J lost 7, with 18 bases in between. Germline V gives CDR1 SGHDN, CDR2 FVKESK. The CDR3 is 16 amino acids. The CDR3 sequence is CASSQLTGRGMNEQFF. Written as DNA, the CDR3 is TGTGCCAGCAGCCAACTGACGGGGCGCGGGATGAATGAGCAGTTCTTC.

The rearrangement uses TRBV4-2 and TRBJ1-1, with a weak D call TRBD1 (5 bases). Trimming removed 1 base from V and 3 bases from J, with 12 bases in between. The length of the CDR3 is 15 residues. Germline V gene data show CDR1 as LGHNA and CDR2 as YNFKEQ. In DNA, the CDR3 is TGTGCCAGCAGCCAAGGGGGGGGGTTGGACACTGAAGCTTTCTTT. Translation: CASSQGGGLDTEAFF.

This clonotype was observed a handful of times. The chain recombines TRBV6-1 with TRBJ2-5; TRBD1 matches 7 bases. From germline, CDR1 is MNHNS and CDR2 SASEGT. The CDR3 loop spans 15 amino acids. Trimming cost V 5 bases and J 4 bases; bases outside gene matches: 10. The CDR3 nucleotides read TGTGCCAGCAGTCACGGGACAGCCCTAGGAGAGACCCAGTACTTC. Its translation is CASSHGTALGETQYF.

V and J are TRBV19 and TRBJ1-3; TRBD1 agrees at 7 bases. V shed 10 bases, J shed 2 bases, and the junction held 20 bases outside the gene matches. CDR3 length equals 18 residues. Germline V CDR1 and CDR2: LNHDA, SQIVND (reference sequence). CDR3 amino acids: CATLGQARRPRPGNTIYF. CDR3 DNA: TGTGCCACCCTAGGACAGGCGAGAAGACCCCGCCCTGGAAACACCATATATTTT.

This clonotype showed up just a few times. This sequence joins TRBV5-6 and TRBJ1-2; D may be TRBD1 (6 bases). CDR1 is SGHDT and CDR2 is YYEEEE in the germline V gene. There are 18 residues in the CDR3. V dropped 4 bases and J dropped 4 bases, with 26 bases sitting between them. CDR3 residues: CASSPTTMYGGRGYGYTF. CDR3 coding DNA: TGTGCCAGCAGCCCCACCACTATGTACGGGGGCCGCGGCTATGGCTACACCTTC.

This clonotype was observed a handful of times. V and J are TRBV27 and TRBJ1-5, with D perhaps TRBD1 (5 bases). This CDR3 spans 12 amino acids. The germline CDR1 and CDR2 sequences are MNHEY and SMNVEV (reference sequence). V was trimmed by 8 bases and J by 6 bases, leaving 11 bases between them. The CDR3, as DNA: TGTGCCAGCCAAACCGGGGGTCAGCCCCAGCATTTT. Its protein is CASQTGGQPQHF.

This clonotype was seen repeatedly, ten times or more. Here the CDR3 DNA reads TGTGCCAGCAGTTTATCCGAGAACACTGAAGCTTTCTTT. It encodes CASSLSENTEAFF. The genes are TRBV28 and TRBJ1-1; D is undetermined. Per germline, CDR1 MDHEN and CDR2 SYDVKM. The CDR3 contains 13 residues. V was clipped by 1 base and J by 1 base, with 4 bases between them.

As for this clonotype: The junction shows a germline mismatch at one end, possibly a read error. The chain has TRBV7-7 and TRBJ2-1, with 10 positions matching TRBD2. The CDR3 runs 15 residues. Germline CDR1 reads SSHAT; CDR2 reads FNYEAQ (reference sequence). The CDR3 nucleotides are TGTGCTAGCAGCTTAATAGCGGGGGGACACAATGAGCAGTTCTTC. Translating gives CASSLIAGGHNEQFF. Full variable domain (remainder filled in from reference TRBV7-7 and TRBJ2-1): GAGVSQSPRYKVTKRGQDVTLRCDPISSHATLYWYQQALGQGPEFLTYFNYEAQPDKSGLPSDRFSAERPEGSISTLTIQRTEQRDSAMYRCASSLIAGGHNEQFFGPGTRLTVL.

This chain links TRBV7-8 with TRBJ2-5; 7 nucleotides line up with TRBD2. Germline V gives CDR1 SGHVS, CDR2 FQNEAQ. This CDR3 spans 15 amino acids. Trimming at V came to 7 bases and at J to 4 bases, leaving 12 bases not matched to a gene. The DNA of the CDR3 is TGTGCCAGCAACGGCCCATGGGGGGGGGGAGAGACCCAGTACTTC. Protein sequence: CASNGPWGGGETQYF.

The chain links TRBV4-1 to TRBJ1-6; D perhaps matches TRBD1 (5 bases). Deletions cut 0 bases from V and 5 bases from J, with 20 bases between. The germline gives CDR1 MGHRA, CDR2 YSYEKL. This CDR3 region has 19 residues. The CDR3, as DNA: TGCGCCAGCAGCCAAGAGAGCTTGTCAGGGAGGGCGGATAATTCACCCCTCCACTTT. As protein: CASSQESLSGRADNSPLHF.

This clonotype turned up a few times. The chain employs TRBV11-1 and TRBJ2-7; TRBD1 might be the D (5 bases). The CDR3 sequence is 16 residues long. Per germline, CDR1 SGHAT and CDR2 FQDESV (reference sequence). Trimming stripped 2 bases from V and 6 bases from J, with 20 bases between. The chain's CDR3 is CASSLLVGAPQGEQYF. The CDR3 DNA is TGTGCCAGCAGCTTATTGGTTGGAGCTCCCCAGGGCGAGCAGTACTTC.

V is TRBV6-5 and J is TRBJ1-2; perhaps TRBD1 as D (6 bases). This CDR3 is 13 amino acids long. The V and J ends lost 5 bases and 6 bases respectively, with 13 bases between them. Germline V gene lookup returns CDR1 MNHEY and CDR2 SVGAGI. The CDR3 loop is CASSQPGGDGYTF. Written as DNA, the CDR3 is TGTGCCAGCAGTCAACCGGGGGGCGATGGCTACACCTTC.

At least ten counts were recorded for this clonotype. The chain recombines TRBV7-9 with TRBJ2-1; 7 positions agree with TRBD1. The CDR3 runs 14 residues. V trimming: 5 bases; J trimming: 5 bases; junction bases outside the gene matches: 6. Germline V gene data show CDR1 as SEHNR and CDR2 as FQNEAQ (reference sequence). The CDR3 DNA sequence: TGTGCCAGCAGCACTGGGGGACAGAACAATGAGCAGTTCTTC. This translates into CASSTGGQNNEQFF.

As concerns this clonotype: An end of the junction does not agree with germline; a read error may underlie this. The J gene is TRBJ2-7, the V gene TRBV11-2, with D possibly being TRBD1 or TRBD2 (5 bases each). The CDR3 has 14 amino acids. Germline-derived CDR1 and CDR2 are SGHAT and FQNNGV. CDR3: CASSPGTTSYERYF. In nucleotides, the CDR3 is TGTGCCAGCAGCCCGGGGACCACATCCTACGAGCGGTACTTC.

The chain recombines TRBV7-2 with TRBJ2-7; 7 bases are shared with TRBD1. This CDR3 spans 18 amino acids. J was trimmed by 0 bases and V by 4 bases; bases with no gene match: 15. Germline V gene lookup returns CDR1 SGHTA and CDR2 FQGNSA. The DNA for the CDR3 is TGTGCCAGCAGCTGGCCCGTAGAGGGACAGACGAGCTCCTACGAGCAGTACTTC. This sequence encodes CASSWPVEGQTSSYEQYF. Full variable domain (rest looked up from reference TRBV7-2 and TRBJ2-7): GAGVSQSPSNKVTEKGKDVELRCDPISGHTALYWYRQSLGQGLEFLIYFQGNSAPDKSGLPSDRFSAERTGGSVSTLTIQRTQQEDSAVYLCASSWPVEGQTSSYEQYFGPGTRLTVT.

Notes on this clonotype: A much bigger clone sits one base away, suggesting this may be a read error. The J gene is TRBJ2-2, the V gene TRBV7-2; D possibly matches TRBD1 or TRBD2 (5 bases each). The CDR3 runs 15 residues. Per germline, CDR1 SGHTA and CDR2 FQGNSA. The DNA for the CDR3 is TGTGCCAGCAGACAGGATGGTGGAGGCACCGGGGTGCTGTTTTTT. This sequence encodes CASRQDGGGTGVLFF.

This clonotype was observed a handful of times. The J gene is TRBJ1-5, the V gene TRBV2; D is uncertain. V lost 7 bases to trimming and J lost 3 bases, with 16 bases between them. The CDR3 consists of 15 residues. Germline CDR1 is SNHLY and CDR2 is FYNNEI. CDR3 sequence reads: CASTLMGGNNQPQHF. CDR3 in DNA: TGTGCCAGCACCTTAATGGGAGGGAACAATCAGCCCCAGCATTTT.

This clonotype was detected only a few times. V is TRBV12-3 or TRBV12-4 and J is TRBJ1-4; D gene ambiguous. With 5 bases removed from V and 4 bases from J, the gap between germline ends came to 8 bases. The CDR3 runs to 13 residues. CDR3 region: CASSQNLNEKLFF. For the CDR3, the DNA is TGTGCCAGCAGTCAGAACCTTAATGAAAAACTGTTTTTT.